This T cell receptor (beta chain) was identified in a study of T cells in Graves' hyperthyroidism and ophthalmopathy. A lack of ophthalmopathy progression within 18 months defined stable Graves' hyperthyroidism. Fresh peripheral blood, more than 8 ml of it, supplied the PBMCs. TCR beta CDR3 region amplification was performed from RNA transcripts. The study used the HTBI primer set for a first-round RT-PCR of the TCR CDR3. TCRdb processed the multiplex PCR reads anew with MiXCR; each CDR3 protein has one entry. In the table there are some 550,000 distinct CDR3 sequences, 20% to 25% of which are singletons. There are a few counts of this clonotype. Its antigen remains unknown. Germline V gene sequence: CDR1 MNHNS, CDR2 SASEGT. CDR3 length equals 15 residues. V gave up 0 bases and J gave up 7 bases; unmatched junction bases: 7. General observations from the study: Most thyroid clonotypes expanded above 0.001 were also detected in blood. A 13 V-J model separated ophthalmopathy from stable hyperthyroidism.

This clonotype originated in a young man with Graves' hyperthyroidism. The sequencing input was blood. The J gene is TRBJ2-7, the V gene TRBV6-1, with TRBD2 matching 9 bases. For the CDR3, the DNA is TGTGCCAGCAGTGAAGCGGGCGGGAGGGCAGGGGAGCAGTACTTC. Protein sequence: CASSEAGGRAGEQYF.